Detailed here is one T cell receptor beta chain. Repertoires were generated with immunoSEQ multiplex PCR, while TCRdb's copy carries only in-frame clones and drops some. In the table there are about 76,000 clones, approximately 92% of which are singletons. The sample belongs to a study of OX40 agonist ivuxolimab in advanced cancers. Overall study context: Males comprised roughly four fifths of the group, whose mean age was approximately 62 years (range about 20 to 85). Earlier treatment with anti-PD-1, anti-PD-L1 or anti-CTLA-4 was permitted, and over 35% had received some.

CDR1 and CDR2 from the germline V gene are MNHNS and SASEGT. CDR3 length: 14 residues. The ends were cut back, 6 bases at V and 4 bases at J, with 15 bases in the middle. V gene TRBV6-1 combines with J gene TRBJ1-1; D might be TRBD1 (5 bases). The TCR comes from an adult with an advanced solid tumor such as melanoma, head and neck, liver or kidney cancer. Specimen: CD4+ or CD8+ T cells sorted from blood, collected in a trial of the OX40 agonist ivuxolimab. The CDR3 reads CASRANRYGTEAFF. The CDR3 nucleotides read TGTGCCAGCAGGGCTAACAGGTACGGCACTGAAGCTTTCTTT.